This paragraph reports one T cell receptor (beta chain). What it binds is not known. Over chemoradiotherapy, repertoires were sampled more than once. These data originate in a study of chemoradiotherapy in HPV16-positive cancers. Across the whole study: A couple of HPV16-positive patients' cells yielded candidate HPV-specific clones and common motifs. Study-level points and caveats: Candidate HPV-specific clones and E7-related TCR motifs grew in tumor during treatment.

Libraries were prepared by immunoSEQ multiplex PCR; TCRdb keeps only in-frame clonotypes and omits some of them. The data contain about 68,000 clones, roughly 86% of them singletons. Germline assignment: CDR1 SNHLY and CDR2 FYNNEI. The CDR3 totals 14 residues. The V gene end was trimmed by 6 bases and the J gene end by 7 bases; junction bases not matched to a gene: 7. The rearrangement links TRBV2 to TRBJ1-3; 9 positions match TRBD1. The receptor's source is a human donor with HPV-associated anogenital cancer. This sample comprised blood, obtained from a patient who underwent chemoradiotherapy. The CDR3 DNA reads TGTGCCAGCAGGGAGGACACAGGGGGCAACACCATATATTTT. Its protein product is CASREDTGGNTIYF.